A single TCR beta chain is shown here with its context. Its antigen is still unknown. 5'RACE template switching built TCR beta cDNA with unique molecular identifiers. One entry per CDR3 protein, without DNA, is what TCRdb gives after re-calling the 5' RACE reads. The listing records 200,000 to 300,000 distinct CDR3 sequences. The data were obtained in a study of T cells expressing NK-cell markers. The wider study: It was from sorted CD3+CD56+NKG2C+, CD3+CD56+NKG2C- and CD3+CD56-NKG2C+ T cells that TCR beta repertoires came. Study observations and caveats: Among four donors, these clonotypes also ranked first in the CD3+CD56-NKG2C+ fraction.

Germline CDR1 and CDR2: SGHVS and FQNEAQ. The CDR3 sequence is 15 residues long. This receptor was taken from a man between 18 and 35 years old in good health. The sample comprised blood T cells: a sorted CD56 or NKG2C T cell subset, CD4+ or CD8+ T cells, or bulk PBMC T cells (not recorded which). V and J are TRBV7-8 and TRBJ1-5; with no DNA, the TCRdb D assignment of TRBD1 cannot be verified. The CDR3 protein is CASSTSRMGNQPQHF.